These 29 T cell receptor beta chains originate from one sample sequenced in a study of T cells after yellow fever vaccination. One entry per CDR3 protein results from TCRdb running MiXCR on the 5' RACE reads. The sample carries 150,000 to 200,000 distinct CDR3 sequences, approximately 9.9% recorded once. The sample here was CD8+ T cells sorted from PBMCs, taken 45 days after the yellow fever booster vaccination. Every receptor here comes from a man aged 18 to 30 who received the YFV17D yellow fever vaccine.

There are many counts of this clonotype. The chain couples TRBV5-1 to TRBJ2-3; TRBD1 is a possible D gene (6 bases). The CDR3 is 15 amino acids. Germline CDR1 SGHRS, CDR2 YFSETQ. Trimming left V 5 bases short and J 5 bases short, with 18 bases between. The CDR3 is CASSSDSLTGDTQYF. The CDR3 nucleotides read TGCGCCAGCAGTTCGGACAGCCTTACGGGAGATACGCAGTATTTT.

The table lists this clonotype with a few counts. This rearrangement joins TRBV5-5 to TRBJ2-7; the D call may be TRBD1 or TRBD2 (6 bases each). From germline, CDR1 is SGHKS and CDR2 YYEKEE (reference sequence). Trimming left V 4 bases short and J 3 bases short, with 14 bases between. The CDR3 has 14 amino acids. The DNA for the CDR3 is TGTGCCAGCAGCCACGCGGGACACCACTACGAGCAGTACTTC. Amino acids: CASSHAGHHYEQYF.

V and J are TRBV11-2 and TRBJ2-5; 8 bases line up with TRBD1. CDR3 size: 16 residues. Germline V gene sequence: CDR1 SGHAT, CDR2 FQNNGV. The J segment lost 3 bases and the V segment lost 4 bases, leaving 10 bases of the junction unmatched. The CDR3 region has the DNA TGTGCCAGCAGCTCCCACAGGGGGATTGTGGAAGAGACCCAGTACTTC. Translating it yields CASSSHRGIVEETQYF.

The chain combines TRBV6-5 with TRBJ2-7; tentatively, D is TRBD2 (5 bases). CDR1 MNHEY and CDR2 SVGAGI come from the germline V gene. The ends were cut back, 5 bases at V and 0 bases at J, with 11 bases in the middle. The CDR3 runs to 14 residues. The CDR3 reads CASSTDGLSYEQYF. For the CDR3, the DNA is TGTGCCAGCAGTACAGACGGACTCTCCTACGAGCAGTACTTC.

This clonotype came up a few times. This chain connects TRBV10-3 to TRBJ2-3; 9 nucleotides line up with TRBD1. J gave up 2 bases and V 0 bases, and 12 bases lay outside the gene matches. CDR3 length: 19 amino acids. Germline CDR1 ENHRY, CDR2 SYGVKD. In DNA, the CDR3 is TGTGCCATCAGTGAGTCGAGTCAGATAGGGACAGGGACCACAGATACGCAGTATTTT. It specifies CAISESSQIGTGTTDTQYF.

There are many counts of this clonotype. This chain links TRBV28 with TRBJ2-7; no clear D gene. The CDR3 is made up of 13 amino acids. In germline, CDR1 is MDHEN, CDR2 SYDVKM. The V end lost 4 bases, the J end lost 6 bases, and 13 bases lay between the germline ends. The CDR3 DNA follows: TGTGCCAGCAGTTCGTCGTTTGCGGCCGAGCAGTACGTC. Amino acid sequence: CASSSSFAAEQYV.

This clonotype was seen only a few times. The CDR3 reads CASSSGGRADTQYF. The CDR3 DNA follows: TGTGCCAGCAGCTCGGGGGGGCGCGCAGATACGCAGTATTTT. This chain connects TRBV7-9 to TRBJ2-3; 8 bases are shared with TRBD2. J was trimmed by 4 bases and V by 4 bases; bases with no gene match: 4. The CDR3 spans 14 residues. Germline V CDR1 and CDR2: SEHNR, FQNEAQ (reference sequence).

This clonotype was counted only a few times. The V gene is TRBV6-6, the J gene TRBJ2-2; no definite D call. The CDR3 contains 14 residues. V lost 4 bases, J lost 8 bases, and 14 bases lay in between. Germline V gene sequence: CDR1 MNHNY, CDR2 SVGAGI (reference sequence). CDR3 sequence: CASSSWQEKGELFF. The CDR3 DNA reads as TGTGCCAGCAGTTCATGGCAGGAGAAGGGGGAGCTGTTTTTT.

J is TRBJ2-3 and V is TRBV9; possibly TRBD1 for D (5 bases). V was trimmed by 0 bases and J by 1 base, leaving 9 bases between them. There are 15 residues in the CDR3. CDR1 SGDLS and CDR2 YYNGEE come from the germline V gene. The CDR3 sequence is CASSVEQVGTDTQYF. CDR3 nucleotides: TGTGCCAGCAGCGTAGAACAGGTGGGCACAGATACGCAGTATTTT.

This clonotype occurred a few times. The chain combines TRBV4-1 with TRBJ1-1, with D maybe TRBD1 (5 bases). This CDR3 is built from 15 residues. The ends were cut back, 3 bases at V and 5 bases at J, with 16 bases in the middle. CDR1 and CDR2 (germline): MGHRA, YSYEKL. The CDR3 nucleotides read TGCGCCAGCAGCCATGCTCGGGGGGAAGGAACTGAAGCTTTCTTT. It specifies CASSHARGEGTEAFF.

V gene TRBV12-3 or TRBV12-4 combines with J gene TRBJ2-3; 9 bases map to TRBD2. The trim removed 10 bases at V and 4 bases at J, leaving 9 bases unmatched. CDR3 length equals 14 residues. CDR3 sequence reads: CATNRAGGSDTQYF. The DNA of the CDR3 is TGTGCCACTAATAGGGCGGGGGGGTCAGATACGCAGTATTTT.

The chain combines TRBV20-1 with TRBJ1-2; a possible D gene is TRBD1 (5 bases). The germline V gene encodes CDR1 DFQATT and CDR2 SNEGSKA (reference sequence). The CDR3 spans 13 residues. The V and J ends lost 5 bases and 4 bases respectively, with 14 bases between them. For the CDR3, the DNA is TGCAGTGCTCGACCGGGACGGACCTATGGCTACACCTTC. Residues: CSARPGRTYGYTF.

This clonotype showed up just a few times. The rearrangement joins TRBV2 to TRBJ2-5; D not resolved. The CDR3 runs 12 residues. The germline gives CDR1 SNHLY, CDR2 FYNNEI. The V and J ends lost 3 bases and 3 bases respectively, with 5 bases between them. In nucleotides, the CDR3 is TGTGCCAGCAGTGACTTGGAAGAGACCCAGTACTTC. It is translated as CASSDLEETQYF.

The table lists this clonotype with a few counts. This chain uses TRBV27 with TRBJ2-6, with TRBD2 as a possible D gene (5 bases). Germline CDR1 MNHEY, CDR2 SMNVEV (reference sequence). V dropped 5 bases and J dropped 4 bases, with 15 bases sitting between them. The CDR3 runs 16 residues. CDR3 DNA: TGTGCCAGCAGTCCGATTGGACTCGAGGGGGCCAACGTCCTGACTTTC. Protein sequence: CASSPIGLEGANVLTF.

For the CDR3, the DNA is TGTGCCACCCTCTGGCGGGGGAGCCCTCAGGTGTACGAGCAGTACGTC. As protein: CATLWRGSPQVYEQYV. The V and J genes are TRBV6-2 or TRBV6-3 and TRBJ2-7; TRBD2 matches at 7 bases. V lost 10 bases and J lost 4; bases outside the gene matches: 19. Germline V gene lookup returns CDR1 MNHEY and CDR2 SVGEGT. This CDR3 region has 16 residues.

This clonotype was seen only a few times. The chain uses TRBV7-6 and TRBJ2-5; 10 nucleotides agree with TRBD2. Germline loops: CDR1 SGHVS, CDR2 FNYEAQ. The CDR3 contains 14 residues. V shed 6 bases, J shed 9 bases, and the junction held 10 bases outside the gene matches. CDR3 DNA: TGTGCCAGCAGTCTAGCGGGGGTGACCATGGCCCAGTACTTC. Its protein product is CASSLAGVTMAQYF. Filled out from reference TRBV7-6 and TRBJ2-5, the complete variable domain reads GAGVSQSPRYKVTKRGQDVALRCDPISGHVSLYWYRQALGQGPEFLTYFNYEAQQDKSGLPNDRFSAERPEGSISTLTIQRTEQRDSAMYRCASSLAGVTMAQYFGPGTRLLVL.

The V gene is TRBV6-5, the J gene TRBJ2-7; 7 bases agree with TRBD1. The CDR3 runs to 15 residues. CDR1 and CDR2 (germline): MNHEY, SVGAGI. Trimming removed 0 bases from V and 0 bases from J; junction bases left unmatched: 2. CDR3 DNA: TGTGCCAGCAGTTACTCGACAGGGAGCTCCTACGAGCAGTACTTC. This codes for CASSYSTGSSYEQYF.

The chain uses TRBV29-1 and TRBJ2-1; a possible D gene is TRBD2 (5 bases). The CDR3 has 16 amino acids. Germline V lookup: CDR1 SQVTM, CDR2 ANQGSEA. V lost 0 bases and J lost 2, with 14 bases in between. The CDR3 protein is CSVEDSVRLPYNEQFF. In DNA form, the CDR3 reads TGCAGCGTTGAAGATTCGGTGAGACTACCCTACAATGAGCAGTTCTTC.

In this sample, this clonotype turned up many times. The DNA for the CDR3 is TGTGCCAGCAGTGGGACGGGGTCCTACGAGCAGTACTTC. It encodes CASSGTGSYEQYF. The chain couples TRBV12-3 or TRBV12-4 to TRBJ2-7; D is tentatively TRBD1 or TRBD2 (5 bases each). V dropped 5 bases and J dropped 1 base, with 9 bases sitting between them. This CDR3 is built from 13 residues.

This clonotype showed up just a few times. The genes are TRBV3-1 and TRBJ1-2; D call uncertain. CDR1 is LGHDT, CDR2 YNNKEL, per germline (reference sequence). Between the trimmed V and J ends, which lost 6 bases and 5 bases, there was a span of 19 bases. The CDR3 is made up of 15 amino acids. CDR3 DNA: TGTGCCAGCAGTCAACAGTCCTCCGACCCTTATGGCTACACCTTC. Amino acids: CASSQQSSDPYGYTF.

The chain employs TRBV7-6 and TRBJ2-5, with D possibly called TRBD1 or TRBD2 (5 bases each). The CDR3 loop spans 13 amino acids. Trimming took off 1 base at V and 7 bases at J, with 10 bases between the two ends. The germline V gene encodes CDR1 SGHVS and CDR2 FNYEAQ. The CDR3 region has the DNA TGTGCCAGCAGCTTAGAGTTGGGGGTGACCCAGTACTTC. This codes for CASSLELGVTQYF.

This clonotype was seen more than once but under ten times. The chain links TRBV7-9 to TRBJ2-3; no firm D call. This CDR3 contains 13 residues. In germline, CDR1 is SEHNR, CDR2 FQNEAQ (reference sequence). The V end lost 4 bases, the J end lost 7 bases, and 12 bases lay between the germline ends. As DNA, the CDR3 is TGTGCCAGCAGCTCGGGCCCCTTTTATACGCAGTATTTT. This codes for CASSSGPFYTQYF.

The rearrangement links TRBV10-3 to TRBJ1-5; D might be TRBD1 (5 bases). There are 16 residues in the CDR3. V was clipped by 2 bases and J by 3 bases, with 14 bases between them. Germline assignment: CDR1 ENHRY and CDR2 SYGVKD. CDR3 bases: TGTGCCATCAGTGAGGGGGGAGGGGACCTCAATCAGCCCCAGCATTTT. It specifies CAISEGGGDLNQPQHF.

This clonotype was counted many times. J is TRBJ2-3 and V is TRBV11-2, with 8 bases aligning to TRBD2. Per germline, CDR1 SGHAT and CDR2 FQNNGV. The CDR3 extends over 16 amino acids. Trimming took 4 bases from V and 4 from J; bases not matched to a gene: 10. Here the CDR3 DNA reads TGTGCCAGCAGCTCGTTCGACGCGGGGGGAGCAGATACGCAGTATTTT. Amino acid sequence: CASSSFDAGGADTQYF.

This clonotype has more than one count but fewer than ten. The V and J genes are TRBV6-2 or TRBV6-3 and TRBJ2-4; perhaps TRBD1 as D (5 bases). CDR3 length: 17 amino acids. V lost 6 bases, J lost 2 bases, and 20 bases lay in between. Germline lookup yields CDR1 MNHEY and CDR2 SVGEGT. CDR3 in DNA: TGTGCCAGCAGAGGGCCCGTCTCGCAGGGCTCCAAAAACATTCAGTACTTC. Translated, it gives CASRGPVSQGSKNIQYF.

This clonotype occurred a few times. The CDR3 protein is CASGTGGQLHGYTF. The CDR3 nucleotides are TGCGCCAGCGGGACAGGGGGCCAATTGCATGGCTACACCTTC. The chain links TRBV5-1 to TRBJ1-2; TRBD1 aligns across 12 bases. The CDR3 has 14 amino acids. Germline V gene data show CDR1 as SGHRS and CDR2 as YFSETQ. V dropped 7 bases and J dropped 6; count of bases not matched to a gene: 7. Full variable domain (missing parts from reference TRBV5-1 and TRBJ1-2): KAGVTQTPRYLIKTRGQQVTLSCSPISGHRSVSWYQQTPGQGLQFLFEYFSETQRNKGNFPGRFSGRQFSNSRSEMNVSTLELGDSALYLCASGTGGQLHGYTFGSGTRLTVV.

CDR3 nucleotide sequence: TGTGCCAGCAGCCCTCCGGGACAGGGGGCGCAGGACACCGGGGAGCTGTTTTTT. Translation gives CASSPPGQGAQDTGELFF. This chain uses TRBV5-4 with TRBJ2-2; 12 bases are a match to TRBD1. CDR3 length: 18 residues. V lost 4 bases, J lost 3 bases, and 10 bases stayed unmatched. The germline gives CDR1 SGHNT, CDR2 YYREEE (reference sequence).

This clonotype was seen ten or more times. The chain links TRBV6-4 to TRBJ2-3; tentatively, D is TRBD2 (6 bases). V dropped 0 bases and J dropped 2 bases, with 9 bases sitting between them. Per germline, CDR1 MRHNA and CDR2 SNTAGT. The CDR3 has 15 residues. CDR3 in amino acids: CASSDSSSATDTQYF. CDR3 nucleotides: TGTGCCAGCAGTGACTCGTCTAGCGCCACAGATACGCAGTATTTT.

V is TRBV7-9 and J is TRBJ2-3; D gene uncertain. The V end was cut by 3 bases, the J end by 0 bases, with 10 bases between. The germline CDR1 and CDR2 sequences are SEHNR and FQNEAQ (reference sequence). This CDR3 comprises 15 residues. The CDR3 loop reads CASSFRRYSTDTQYF. The CDR3 DNA reads TGTGCCAGCAGCTTCCGGCGGTATAGCACAGATACGCAGTATTTT.